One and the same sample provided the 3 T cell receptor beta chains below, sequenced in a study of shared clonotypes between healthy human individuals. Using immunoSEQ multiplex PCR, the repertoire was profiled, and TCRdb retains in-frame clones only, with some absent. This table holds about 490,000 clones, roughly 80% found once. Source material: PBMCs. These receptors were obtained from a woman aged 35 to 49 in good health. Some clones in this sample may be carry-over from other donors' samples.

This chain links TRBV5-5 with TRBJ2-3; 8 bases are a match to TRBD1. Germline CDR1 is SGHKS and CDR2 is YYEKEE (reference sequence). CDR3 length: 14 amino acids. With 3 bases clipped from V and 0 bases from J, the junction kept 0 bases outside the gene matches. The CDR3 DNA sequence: TGTGCCAGCAGCTGGGACAGGAGCACAGATACGCAGTATTTT. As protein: CASSWDRSTDTQYF.

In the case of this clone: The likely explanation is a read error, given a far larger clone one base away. Here the CDR3 reads CASGRTGGTYEQYF. The CDR3 bases are TGTGCCAGCGGTCGGACAGGGGGCACATACGAGCAGTACTTC. The rearrangement links TRBV25-1 to TRBJ2-7, with 11 nucleotides matching TRBD1. With 8 bases clipped from V and 4 bases from J, the junction kept 7 bases outside the gene matches. The CDR3 totals 14 residues. From germline, CDR1 is MGHDK and CDR2 SYGVNS.

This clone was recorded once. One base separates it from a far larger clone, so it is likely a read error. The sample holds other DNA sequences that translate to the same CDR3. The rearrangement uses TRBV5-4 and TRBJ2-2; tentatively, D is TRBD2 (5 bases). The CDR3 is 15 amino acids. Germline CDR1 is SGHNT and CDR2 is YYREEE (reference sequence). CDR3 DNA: TGTGCCAGCAGCTTGGGCCTTCCGAACACCGGGGAGCTGTTCTTT. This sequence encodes CASSLGLPNTGELFF.